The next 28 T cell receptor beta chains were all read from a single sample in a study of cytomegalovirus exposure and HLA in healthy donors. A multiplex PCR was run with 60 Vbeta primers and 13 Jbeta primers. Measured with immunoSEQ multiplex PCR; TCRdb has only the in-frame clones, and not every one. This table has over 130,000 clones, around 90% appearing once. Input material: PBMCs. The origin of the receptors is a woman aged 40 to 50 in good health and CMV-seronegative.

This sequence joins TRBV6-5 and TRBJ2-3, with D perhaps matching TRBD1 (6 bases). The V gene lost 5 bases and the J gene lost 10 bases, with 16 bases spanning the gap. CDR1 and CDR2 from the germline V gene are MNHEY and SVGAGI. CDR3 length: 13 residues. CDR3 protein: CASSVGGLMAQYF. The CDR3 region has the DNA TGTGCCAGCAGTGTAGGGGGTCTGATGGCGCAGTATTTT.

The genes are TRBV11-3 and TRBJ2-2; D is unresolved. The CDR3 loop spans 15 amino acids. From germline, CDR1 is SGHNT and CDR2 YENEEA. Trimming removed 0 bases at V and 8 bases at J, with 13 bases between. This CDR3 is CASSLELALSGELFF. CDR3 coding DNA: TGTGCCAGCAGCTTAGAACTCGCCTTATCTGGGGAGCTGTTTTTT.

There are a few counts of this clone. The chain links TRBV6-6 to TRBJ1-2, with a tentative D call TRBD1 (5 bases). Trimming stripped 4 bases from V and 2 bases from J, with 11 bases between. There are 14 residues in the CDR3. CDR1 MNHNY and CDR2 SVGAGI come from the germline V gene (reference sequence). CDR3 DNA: TGTGCCAGCAGTTCCGTCAGGGCGAACTATGGCTACACCTTC. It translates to CASSSVRANYGYTF.

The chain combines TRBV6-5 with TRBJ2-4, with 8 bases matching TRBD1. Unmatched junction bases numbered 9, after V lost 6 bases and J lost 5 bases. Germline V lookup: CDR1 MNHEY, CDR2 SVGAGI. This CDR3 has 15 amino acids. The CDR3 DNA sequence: TGTGCCAGCAGGACCACCAGGGGGCGAGAAAACATTCAGTACTTC. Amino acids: CASRTTRGRENIQYF.

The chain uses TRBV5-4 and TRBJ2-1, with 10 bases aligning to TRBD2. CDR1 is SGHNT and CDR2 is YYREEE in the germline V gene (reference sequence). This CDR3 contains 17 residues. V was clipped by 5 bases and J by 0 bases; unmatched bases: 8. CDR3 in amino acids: CASSRERTSGSYNEQFF. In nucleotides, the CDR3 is TGTGCCAGCAGTCGTGAGAGGACTAGCGGCTCCTACAATGAGCAGTTCTTC.

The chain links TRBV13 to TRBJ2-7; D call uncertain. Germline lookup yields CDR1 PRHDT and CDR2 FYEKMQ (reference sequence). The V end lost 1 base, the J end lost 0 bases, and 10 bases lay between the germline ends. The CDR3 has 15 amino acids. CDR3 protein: CASSLVADSSYEQYF. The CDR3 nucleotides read TGTGCCAGCAGCTTAGTGGCGGATAGCTCCTACGAGCAGTACTTC.

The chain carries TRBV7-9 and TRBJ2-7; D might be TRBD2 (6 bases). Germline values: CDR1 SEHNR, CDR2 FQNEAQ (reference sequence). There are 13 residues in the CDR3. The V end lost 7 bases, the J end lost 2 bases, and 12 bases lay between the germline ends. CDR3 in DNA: TGTGCCAGCACTCATAGCGGAGCCTACGAGCAGTACTTC. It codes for CASTHSGAYEQYF.

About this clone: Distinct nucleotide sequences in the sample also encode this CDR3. This CDR3 reads CASSPGYEQYF. DNA of the CDR3: TGTGCCAGCAGCCCCGGGTACGAGCAGTACTTC. The chain combines TRBV7-9 with TRBJ2-7; D not resolved. There are 11 residues in the CDR3. Trimming left V 5 bases short and J 4 bases short, with 6 bases between. Germline CDR1 reads SEHNR; CDR2 reads FQNEAQ (reference sequence).

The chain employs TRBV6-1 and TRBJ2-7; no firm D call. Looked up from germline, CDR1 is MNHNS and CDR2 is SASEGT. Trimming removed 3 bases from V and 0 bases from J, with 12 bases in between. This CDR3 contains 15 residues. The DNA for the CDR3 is TGTGCCAGCAGTGATCAGACCGGCGGCTCCTACGAGCAGTACTTC. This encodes CASSDQTGGSYEQYF.

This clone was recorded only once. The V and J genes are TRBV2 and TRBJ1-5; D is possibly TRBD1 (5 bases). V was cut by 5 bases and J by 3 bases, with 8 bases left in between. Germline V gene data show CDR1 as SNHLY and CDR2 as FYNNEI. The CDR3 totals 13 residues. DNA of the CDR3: TGTGCCAGCAGTCGACAGATCAATCAGCCCCAGCATTTT. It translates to CASSRQINQPQHF. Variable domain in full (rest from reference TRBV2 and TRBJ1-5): EPEVTQTPSHQVTQMGQEVILRCVPISNHLYFYWYRQILGQKVEFLVSFYNNEISEKSEIFDDQFSVERPDGSNFTLKIRSTKLEDSAMYFCASSRQINQPQHFGDGTRLSIL.

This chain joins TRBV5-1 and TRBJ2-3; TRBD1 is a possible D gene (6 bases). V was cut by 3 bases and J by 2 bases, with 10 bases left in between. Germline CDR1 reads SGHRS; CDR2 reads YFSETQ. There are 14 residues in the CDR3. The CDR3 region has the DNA TGCGCCAGCAGCTCCGACAGGAACACAGATACGCAGTATTTT. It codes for CASSSDRNTDTQYF.

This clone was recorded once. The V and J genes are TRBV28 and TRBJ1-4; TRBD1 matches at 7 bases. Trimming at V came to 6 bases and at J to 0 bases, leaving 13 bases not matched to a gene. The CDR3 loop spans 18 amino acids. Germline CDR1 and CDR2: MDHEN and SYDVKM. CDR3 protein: CASSPPRQGVSTNEKLFF. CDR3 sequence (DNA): TGTGCCAGCAGCCCTCCGCGACAGGGAGTTTCAACTAATGAAAAACTGTTTTTT.

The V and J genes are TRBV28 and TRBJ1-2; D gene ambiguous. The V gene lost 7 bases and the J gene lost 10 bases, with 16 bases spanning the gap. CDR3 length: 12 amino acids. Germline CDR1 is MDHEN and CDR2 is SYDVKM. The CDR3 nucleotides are TGTGCCAGCAATCTGGAGGGATTTCACTACACCTTC. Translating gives CASNLEGFHYTF.

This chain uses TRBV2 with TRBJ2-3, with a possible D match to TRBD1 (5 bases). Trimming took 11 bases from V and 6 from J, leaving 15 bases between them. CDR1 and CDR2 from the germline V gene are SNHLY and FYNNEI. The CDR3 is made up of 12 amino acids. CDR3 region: CAGQTVSDTQYF. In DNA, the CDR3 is TGTGCCGGACAAACGGTCTCGGATACGCAGTATTTT.

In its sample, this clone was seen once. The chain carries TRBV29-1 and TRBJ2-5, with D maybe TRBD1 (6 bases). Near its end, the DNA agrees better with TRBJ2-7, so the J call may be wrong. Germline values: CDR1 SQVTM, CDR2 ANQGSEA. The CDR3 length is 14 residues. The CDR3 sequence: CSAIHREFGYEQYF. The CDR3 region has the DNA TGCAGCGCAATACACAGGGAGTTCGGCTACGAGCAGTACTTC.

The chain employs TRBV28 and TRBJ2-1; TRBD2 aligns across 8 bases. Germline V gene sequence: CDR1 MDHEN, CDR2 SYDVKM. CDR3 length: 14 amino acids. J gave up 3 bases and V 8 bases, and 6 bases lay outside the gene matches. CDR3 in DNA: TGTGCCAGCCGGAGCGGGGGCTTCTACAATGAGCAGTTCTTC. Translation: CASRSGGFYNEQFF.

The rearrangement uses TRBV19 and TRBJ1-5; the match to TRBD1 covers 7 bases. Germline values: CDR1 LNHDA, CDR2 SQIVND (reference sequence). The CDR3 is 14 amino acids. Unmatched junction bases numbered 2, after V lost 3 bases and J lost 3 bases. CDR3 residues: CASSMGQYNQPQHF. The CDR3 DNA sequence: TGTGCCAGTAGTATGGGACAGTACAATCAGCCCCAGCATTTT.

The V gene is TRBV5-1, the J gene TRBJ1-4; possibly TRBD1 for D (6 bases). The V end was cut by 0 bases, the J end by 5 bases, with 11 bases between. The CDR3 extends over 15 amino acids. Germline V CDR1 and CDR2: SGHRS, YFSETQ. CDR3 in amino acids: CASSLETGLNEKLFF. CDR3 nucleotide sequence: TGCGCCAGCAGCTTGGAAACAGGGTTAAATGAAAAACTGTTTTTT.

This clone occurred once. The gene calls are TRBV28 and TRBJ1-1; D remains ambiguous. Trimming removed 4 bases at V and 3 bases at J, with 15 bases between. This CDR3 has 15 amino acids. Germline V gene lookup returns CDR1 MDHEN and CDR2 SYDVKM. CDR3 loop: CASSSPGNGDTEAFF. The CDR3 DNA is TGTGCCAGCAGTTCTCCGGGCAACGGGGACACTGAAGCTTTCTTT. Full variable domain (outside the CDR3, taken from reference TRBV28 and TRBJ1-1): DVKVTQSSRYLVKRTGEKVFLECVQDMDHENMFWYRQDPGLGLRLIYFSYDVKMKEKGDIPEGYSVSREKKERFSLILESASTNQTSMYLCASSSPGNGDTEAFFGQGTRLTVV.

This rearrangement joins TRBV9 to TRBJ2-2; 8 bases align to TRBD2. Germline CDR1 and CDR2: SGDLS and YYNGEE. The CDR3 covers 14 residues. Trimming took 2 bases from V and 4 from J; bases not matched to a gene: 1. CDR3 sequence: CASSVSGVTGELFF. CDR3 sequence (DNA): TGTGCCAGCAGCGTTAGCGGGGTCACCGGGGAGCTGTTTTTT.

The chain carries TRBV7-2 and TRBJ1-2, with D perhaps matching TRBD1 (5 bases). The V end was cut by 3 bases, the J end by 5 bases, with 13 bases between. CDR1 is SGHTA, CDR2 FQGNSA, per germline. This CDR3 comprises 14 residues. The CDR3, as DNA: TGTGCCAGCAGCTTTGGCAGGGAGGCGTATGGCTACACCTTC. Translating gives CASSFGREAYGYTF.

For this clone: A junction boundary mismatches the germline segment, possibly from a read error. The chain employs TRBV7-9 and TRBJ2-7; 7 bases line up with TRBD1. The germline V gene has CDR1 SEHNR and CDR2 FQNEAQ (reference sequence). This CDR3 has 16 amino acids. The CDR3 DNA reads TGTTCCAGCAGCTTAGGCGCAGGGGGTTCCTCCTACGAGCAGTACTTC. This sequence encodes CSSSLGAGGSSYEQYF.

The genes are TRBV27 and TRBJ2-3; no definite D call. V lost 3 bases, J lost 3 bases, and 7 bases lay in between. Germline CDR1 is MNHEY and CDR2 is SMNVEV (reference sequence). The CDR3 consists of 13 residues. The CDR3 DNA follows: TGTGCCAGCAGTTTCCAACGGACAGATACGCAGTATTTT. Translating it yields CASSFQRTDTQYF.

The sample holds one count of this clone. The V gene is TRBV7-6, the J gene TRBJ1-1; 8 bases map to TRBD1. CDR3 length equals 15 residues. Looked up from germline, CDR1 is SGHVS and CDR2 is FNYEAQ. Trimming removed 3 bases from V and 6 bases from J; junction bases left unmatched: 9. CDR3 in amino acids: CASSFGQGTISEAFF. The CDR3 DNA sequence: TGTGCCAGCAGCTTCGGACAGGGAACAATATCTGAAGCTTTCTTT.

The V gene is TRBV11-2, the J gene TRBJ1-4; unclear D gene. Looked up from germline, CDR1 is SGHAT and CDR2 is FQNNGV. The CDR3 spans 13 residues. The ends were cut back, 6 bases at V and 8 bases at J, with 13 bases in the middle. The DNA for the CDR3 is TGTGCCAGCAGAAGTGACATCGGAGAAAAACTGTTTTTT. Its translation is CASRSDIGEKLFF.

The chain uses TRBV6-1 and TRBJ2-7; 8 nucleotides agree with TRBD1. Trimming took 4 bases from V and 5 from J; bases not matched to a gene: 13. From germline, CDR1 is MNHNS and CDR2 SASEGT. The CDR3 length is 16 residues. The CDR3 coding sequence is TGTGCCAGCAGTGGAGCCCCCAGGGGGCGGATCCACGAGCAGTACTTC. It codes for CASSGAPRGRIHEQYF.

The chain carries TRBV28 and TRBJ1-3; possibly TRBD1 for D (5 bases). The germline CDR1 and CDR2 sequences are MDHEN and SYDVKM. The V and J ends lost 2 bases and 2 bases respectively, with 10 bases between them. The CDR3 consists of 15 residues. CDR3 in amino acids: CASSLRWGAGNTIYF. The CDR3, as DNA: TGTGCCAGCAGTTTAAGGTGGGGGGCTGGAAACACCATATATTTT. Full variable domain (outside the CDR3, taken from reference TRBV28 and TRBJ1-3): DVKVTQSSRYLVKRTGEKVFLECVQDMDHENMFWYRQDPGLGLRLIYFSYDVKMKEKGDIPEGYSVSREKKERFSLILESASTNQTSMYLCASSLRWGAGNTIYFGEGSWLTVV.

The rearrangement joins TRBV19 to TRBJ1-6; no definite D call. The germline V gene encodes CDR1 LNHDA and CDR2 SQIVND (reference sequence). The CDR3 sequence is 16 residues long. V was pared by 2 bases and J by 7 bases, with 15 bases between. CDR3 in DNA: TGTGCCAGTAGTATACTACCGGGAGGAAGCAATTCACCCCTCCACTTT. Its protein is CASSILPGGSNSPLHF. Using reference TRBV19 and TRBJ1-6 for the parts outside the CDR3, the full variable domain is DGGITQSPKYLFRKEGQNVTLSCEQNLNHDAMYWYRQDPGQGLRLIYYSQIVNDFQKGDIAEGYSVSREKKESFPLTVTSAQKNPTAFYLCASSILPGGSNSPLHFGNGTRLTVT.